The TCR beta chain described here comes from a study of blood T cell repertoires in COVID-19. This clone was picked up a small number of times. Method: immunoSEQ multiplex PCR; TCRdb's copy keeps in-frame clones and lacks some. The table includes under 300,000 clones, more than 75% detected once. The CDR3 runs 14 residues. V gave up 0 bases and J gave up 2 bases, with 9 bases separating them. The germline CDR1 and CDR2 sequences are SGHRS and YFSETQ. This TCR was recovered from a woman between 50 and 59 years old who had recovered from COVID-19. Sequences were obtained from PBMCs or T cells enriched from blood (not recorded which). This chain connects TRBV5-1 to TRBJ2-7, with a weak D call TRBD2 (5 bases). For the CDR3, the DNA is TGCGCCAGCAGCTTGGATACTAGAGCCTACGAGCAGTACTTC. Translated: CASSLDTRAYEQYF.